The rows below give T cell receptor beta chains drawn from one sample of a study of technical replicates of blood from several donors. Assay: immunoSEQ multiplex PCR; the TCRdb copy retains only in-frame clones and omits some. The data contain approximately 76,000 clones, 65% to 90% of them singletons. Sequenced sample: PBMCs. These TCRs come from a human donor in good health. Some clones in this sample may be carry-over from other donors' samples. CDR3s include the opening cysteine and the closing phenylalanine or tryptophan. D genes are given only for firm matches. Clone size is shown for a subset of rows, as once, few, many or a class of expanded clone.

DNA,CDR3,V,D,size,J
TGTGCCAGCAGCTTAGTGGGGGGGCATGAGCAGTTCTTC,CASSLVGGHEQFF,TRBV7-9,-,-,TRBJ2-1
TGTGCCAGCAGCGACGGGGGGGCCAGGGAGACCCAGTACTTC,CASSDGGARETQYF,TRBV5-4,TRBD2,-,TRBJ2-5
TGTGCCAGCAGCTTGGGGCTTGGGTCTAGCGGGAGAGATGAGCAGTACTTC,CASSLGLGSSGRDEQYF,TRBV28,TRBD2,few,TRBJ2-7
TGCGCCAGCAGCGCGGACAGGGTAGAGACCCAGTACTTC,CASSADRVETQYF,TRBV5-1,TRBD1,large,TRBJ2-5
TGTGCCAGCAGCGTAGACAACTACAAGCAGTTCTTC,CASSVDNYKQFF,TRBV9,-,-,TRBJ2-1
TGTGCCAGTAGTATAGCAGCTCGACAGGGGTGGACTGAAGCTTTCTTT,CASSIAARQGWTEAFF,TRBV19,TRBD1,-,TRBJ1-1
TGTGCCAGCAGCCTAACGAGCTCCTACGAGCAGTACTTC,CASSLTSSYEQYF,TRBV7-3,-,-,TRBJ2-7
TGTGCCAGCAGCTTCGCCCCCTTGAGCGGCTATGAGCAGTTCTTC,CASSFAPLSGYEQFF,TRBV7-9,-,-,TRBJ2-1
TGTGCCAGCAGCTTAGCGGACAGCTCCTACGAGCAGTACTTC,CASSLADSSYEQYF,TRBV7-6,-,-,TRBJ2-7
TGTGCCAGCAGCTCGGGACTAGCGGTCGAGACCCAGTACTTC,CASSSGLAVETQYF,TRBV5-6,TRBD2,-,TRBJ2-5
TGTGCCAGTAGTACCGGCAGACAGGGCTGGGCCAACGTCCTGACTTTC,CASSTGRQGWANVLTF,TRBV19,TRBD1,-,TRBJ2-6
TGTGCCAGCAGCCCGGACAGGGGGTCTGAAAAACTGTTTTTT,CASSPDRGSEKLFF,TRBV7-9,TRBD1,-,TRBJ1-4
TGTGCCAGACCCCCCGGACTAGCGGGCCAAGAGACCCAGTACTTC,CARPPGLAGQETQYF,TRBV27,TRBD2,-,TRBJ2-5
TGCGCCAGCAGCTTCCTTAGCGGAACCACAGATACGCAGTATTTT,CASSFLSGTTDTQYF,TRBV5-1,-,-,TRBJ2-3
TGTGCCAGCAGTGATTCAGGGCTGGGGTATGGCTACACCTTC,CASSDSGLGYGYTF,TRBV2,-,-,TRBJ1-2
TGTGCCAGCAGCCAAGACCAGATCTCCTATAATTCACCCCTCCACTTT,CASSQDQISYNSPLHF,TRBV4-2,-,few,TRBJ1-6
TGTGCCAGCAGTATATACGGGGGGATGAACACTGAAGCTTTCTTT,CASSIYGGMNTEAFF,TRBV21-1,-,-,TRBJ1-1